The next 23 T cell receptor beta chains were all read from a single sample in a study of blood T cell repertoires in COVID-19. Here immunoSEQ multiplex PCR was the method, and the copy in TCRdb shows in-frame clones only, minus some. The table has approximately 94,000 clones, around 90% seen once. Sequencing was carried out using peripheral blood. These receptors came from a woman in her forties or fifties in a cohort sampled during active COVID-19.

This chain uses TRBV27 with TRBJ2-3; a possible D gene is TRBD2 (6 bases). The CDR3 consists of 14 residues. The germline CDR1 and CDR2 sequences are MNHEY and SMNVEV (reference sequence). V lost 4 bases and J 2 bases, leaving 10 bases between the germline ends. For the CDR3, the DNA is TGTGCCAGCAGTTATGCGGGGCCCACAGATACGCAGTATTTT. Translation gives CASSYAGPTDTQYF.

The chain links TRBV6-5 to TRBJ1-6; D not resolved. CDR3 length equals 12 residues. The ends were cut back, 2 bases at V and 7 bases at J, with 3 bases in the middle. The germline CDR1 and CDR2 sequences are MNHEY and SVGAGI. CDR3 loop: CASSYLNSPLHF. In DNA, the CDR3 is TGTGCCAGCAGTTACCTGAATTCACCCCTCCACTTT.

V is TRBV5-1 and J is TRBJ2-2, with D perhaps TRBD1 (5 bases). V gave up 0 bases and J gave up 4 bases, with 16 bases separating them. Germline V gene lookup returns CDR1 SGHRS and CDR2 YFSETQ. The CDR3 runs 17 residues. CDR3: CASSLGASTEVTGELFF. The CDR3 DNA reads TGCGCCAGCAGCTTGGGGGCGTCGACAGAGGTCACCGGGGAGCTGTTTTTT.

This rearrangement joins TRBV6-6 to TRBJ1-1; 9 bases agree with TRBD1. Germline CDR1 reads MNHNY; CDR2 reads SVGAGI (reference sequence). The ends lost 11 bases at V and 0 bases at J; junction bases unmatched: 13. The CDR3 runs to 16 residues. CDR3 protein: CAGAGTGLRMNTEAFF. Written as DNA, the CDR3 is TGTGCCGGAGCCGGGACAGGGCTTAGGATGAACACTGAAGCTTTCTTT.

Here the CDR3 reads CSVEGPSGQETQYF. The CDR3 bases are TGCAGCGTTGAGGGACCTAGCGGGCAAGAGACCCAGTACTTC. The chain combines TRBV29-1 with TRBJ2-5, with TRBD2 identical over 8 bases. This CDR3 has 14 residues. The ends lost 3 bases at V and 2 bases at J; junction bases unmatched: 5. Germline loops: CDR1 SQVTM, CDR2 ANQGSEA.

The J gene is TRBJ2-2, the V gene TRBV21-1; TRBD1, the table's D call, lacks a check against the DNA. TRBV21-1 is a documented pseudogene. The CDR3 is 14 residues long. This chain's CDR3 is CASLDRANTGELFF. The CDR3, as DNA: TGTGCCAGCCTGGACAGGGCTAACACCGGGGAGCTGTTTTTT.

J is TRBJ1-1 and V is TRBV12-5; 9 nucleotides agree with TRBD1. The CDR3 covers 17 residues. V shed 3 bases and J 4 bases; nucleotides not matched to a gene: 12. Germline lookup yields CDR1 LGHNT and CDR2 FRNRAP. The CDR3 DNA sequence: TGTGCTAGTGGTTTCCTAGCAACAGAGACAGGGGGCACTGAAGCTTTCTTT. Translated: CASGFLATETGGTEAFF.

The chain is built from TRBV12-5 and TRBJ1-1; a weak D match, TRBD1 (6 bases). Germline V gives CDR1 LGHNT, CDR2 FRNRAP. The CDR3 length is 15 residues. Between the trimmed V and J ends, which lost 5 bases and 2 bases, there was a span of 15 bases. The CDR3 DNA follows: TGTGCTAGTGGTCCGCGGACAGAGTCAAACACTGAAGCTTTCTTT. Its protein is CASGPRTESNTEAFF.

The V gene is TRBV18, the J gene TRBJ1-6; 7 nucleotides align to TRBD1. The germline V gene encodes CDR1 KGHSH and CDR2 LQKENI. The CDR3 has 15 amino acids. J lost 5 bases, V lost 3 bases, and 4 bases had no gene match. The CDR3 DNA reads as TGTGCCAGCTCACCGACAGGGCCTAATAATTCACCCCTCCACTTT. Residues: CASSPTGPNNSPLHF.

The chain couples TRBV19 to TRBJ1-2, with 7 bases identical to TRBD1. With 1 base clipped from V and 3 bases from J, the junction kept 2 bases outside the gene matches. The germline V gene has CDR1 LNHDA and CDR2 SQIVND (reference sequence). The CDR3 sequence is 14 residues long. For the CDR3, the DNA is TGTGCCAGTAGTATAGTAGGGGGCGACTATGGCTACACCTTC. Its translation is CASSIVGGDYGYTF. Together with reference TRBV19 and TRBJ1-2, the CDR3 gives the full variable domain: DGGITQSPKYLFRKEGQNVTLSCEQNLNHDAMYWYRQDPGQGLRLIYYSQIVNDFQKGDIAEGYSVSREKKESFPLTVTSAQKNPTAFYLCASSIVGGDYGYTFGSGTRLTVV.

This rearrangement joins TRBV29-1 to TRBJ2-3; D unclear. CDR3 length: 13 residues. V gave up 4 bases and J gave up 1 base, with 9 bases separating them. Germline assignment: CDR1 SQVTM and CDR2 ANQGSEA. The chain's CDR3 is CSVVRVGTDTQYF. CDR3 bases: TGCAGCGTTGTGCGAGTCGGCACAGATACGCAGTATTTT.

The J gene is TRBJ2-1, the V gene TRBV4-1, with D possibly matching TRBD2 (5 bases). This CDR3 comprises 13 residues. V was clipped by 1 base and J by 8 bases, with 9 bases between them. Germline V gives CDR1 MGHRA, CDR2 YSYEKL. The CDR3 bases are TGCGCCAGCAGCCAAGGCGGGCCCGATGAGCAGTTCTTC. Protein product: CASSQGGPDEQFF.

The chain links TRBV14 to TRBJ2-1; TRBD2 is a possible D gene (5 bases). The CDR3 extends over 15 amino acids. Germline V CDR1 and CDR2: SGHDN, FVKESK. Trimming removed 5 bases at V and 0 bases at J, with 11 bases between. CDR3 sequence: CASSLLRASYNEQFF. The CDR3 DNA follows: TGTGCCAGCAGCTTGTTGCGGGCCTCCTACAATGAGCAGTTCTTC. The full variable domain, with the rest looked up from reference TRBV14 and TRBJ2-1, is EAGVTQFPSHSVIEKGQTVTLRCDPISGHDNLYWYRRVMGKEIKFLLHFVKESKQDESGMPNNRFLAERTGGTYSTLKVQPAELEDSGVYFCASSLLRASYNEQFFGPGTRLTVL.

The J gene is TRBJ2-2, the V gene TRBV5-1; possible D gene TRBD1, 6 bases. From germline, CDR1 is SGHRS and CDR2 YFSETQ. The CDR3 length is 15 residues. V lost 4 bases and J 5 bases, leaving 15 bases between the germline ends. The CDR3 DNA follows: TGCGCCAGCAGCCCTAGGGCAGGGGATACCGGGGAGCTGTTTTTT. It yields the protein CASSPRAGDTGELFF. Full variable domain (missing parts from reference TRBV5-1 and TRBJ2-2): KAGVTQTPRYLIKTRGQQVTLSCSPISGHRSVSWYQQTPGQGLQFLFEYFSETQRNKGNFPGRFSGRQFSNSRSEMNVSTLELGDSALYLCASSPRAGDTGELFFGEGSRLTVL.

V gene TRBV10-3 combines with J gene TRBJ1-6; D uncertain. Germline V gene sequence: CDR1 ENHRY, CDR2 SYGVKD. V lost 3 bases to trimming and J lost 5 bases, with 5 bases between them. This CDR3 has 13 amino acids. Written as DNA, the CDR3 is TGTGCCATCAGTGACAGAAATAATTCACCCCTCCACTTT. Its translation is CAISDRNNSPLHF.

The rearrangement joins TRBV3-1 (or the pseudogene TRBV3-2) to TRBJ1-1; D gene unclear. In germline, CDR1 is LGHDT, CDR2 YNNKEL (reference sequence). The CDR3 runs to 14 residues. V was pared by 4 bases and J by 1 base, with 10 bases between. This chain's CDR3 is CASSPHPTNTEAFF. Here the CDR3 DNA reads TGTGCCAGCAGCCCTCACCCTACGAACACTGAAGCTTTCTTT.

The chain employs TRBV5-1 and TRBJ2-3; D is possibly TRBD1 (5 bases). CDR1 SGHRS and CDR2 YFSETQ come from the germline V gene. V lost 5 bases and J 7 bases, leaving 17 bases between the germline ends. The CDR3 runs 14 residues. The CDR3 DNA reads TGCGCCAGCAGAGGGGTGTCCCTGGGGAATACGCAGTATTTT. It is translated as CASRGVSLGNTQYF.

The chain recombines TRBV24-1 with TRBJ2-2, with D possibly TRBD2 on 5 matching bases. CDR3 length: 13 amino acids. Germline-derived CDR1 and CDR2 are KGHDR and SFDVKD. V was cut by 6 bases and J by 7 bases, with 11 bases left in between. The CDR3 DNA reads as TGTGCCACCAGTCCGGGAAATCACGGGGAGCTGTTTTTT. Translated, it gives CATSPGNHGELFF.

The chain carries TRBV3-1 (or the pseudogene TRBV3-2) and TRBJ2-2; 9 bases map to TRBD1. This CDR3 has 14 amino acids. Per the germline V gene, CDR1 is LGHDT and CDR2 is YNNKEL (reference sequence). Losses at the gene ends were 7 bases for V and 7 bases for J; bases not matched to a gene: 7. In DNA, the CDR3 is TGTGCCAGCACCACAGGGGGCGGCGACGGGGAGCTGTTTTTT. It specifies CASTTGGGDGELFF.

The rearrangement uses TRBV24-1 and TRBJ2-1; 8 positions match TRBD1. The germline gives CDR1 KGHDR, CDR2 SFDVKD. V lost 3 bases to trimming and J lost 4 bases; unmatched junction nucleotides: 16. The CDR3 contains 19 residues. The CDR3 coding sequence is TGTGCCACCAGTGATGCTTCGTCTTCCGGGACAGGCCATTACAATGAGCAGTTCTTC. Its translation: CATSDASSSGTGHYNEQFF.

The rearrangement joins TRBV6-5 to TRBJ2-5, with 8 positions matching TRBD2. CDR3 length: 13 residues. Germline V gene lookup returns CDR1 MNHEY and CDR2 SVGAGI. V lost 6 bases to trimming and J lost 5 bases; unmatched junction nucleotides: 5. The DNA for the CDR3 is TGTGCCAGCAGCCCGGGAGGGGGGGAGACCCAGTACTTC. It codes for CASSPGGGETQYF.

The chain has TRBV30 and TRBJ2-1, with 9 bases matching TRBD1. V lost 8 bases and J lost 4; bases outside the gene matches: 6. This CDR3 contains 13 residues. Germline V gives CDR1 GTSNPN, CDR2 SVGIG (reference sequence). The CDR3 loop reads CAGGTGSYNEQFF. The CDR3 DNA reads TGTGCCGGGGGGACAGGGTCTTACAATGAGCAGTTCTTC. The whole variable domain, remainder taken from reference TRBV30 and TRBJ2-1, is SQTIHQWPATLVQPVGSPLSLECTVEGTSNPNLYWYRQAAGRGLQLLFYSVGIGQISSEVPQNLSASRPQDRQFILSSKKLLLSDSGFYLCAGGTGSYNEQFFGPGTRLTVL.

This chain joins TRBV5-4 and TRBJ2-3, with 9 bases fitting TRBD2. CDR1 and CDR2 (germline): SGHNT, YYREEE (reference sequence). J was trimmed by 4 bases and V by 3 bases; bases with no gene match: 6. The CDR3 sequence is 15 residues long. CDR3 sequence: CASSSGLAPSDTQYF. For the CDR3, the DNA is TGTGCCAGCAGCTCGGGACTAGCCCCTTCAGATACGCAGTATTTT.